The next 8 T cell receptor beta chains were all read from a single sample in a study of T cells after yellow fever vaccination. One entry per CDR3 protein results from TCRdb running MiXCR on the 5' RACE reads. The table has just under 600,000 distinct CDR3 sequences, about 13% seen once. The sample consisted of PBMCs, taken on the day of the yellow fever booster vaccination. The receptor set was obtained from a man between 25 and 39 years old who received the YFV17D yellow fever vaccine.

In this sample, this clonotype turned up a few times. The chain combines TRBV7-9 with TRBJ2-3; either TRBD1 or TRBD2 may supply D (5 bases each). The CDR3 totals 12 residues. CDR1 is SEHNR, CDR2 FQNEAQ, per germline (reference sequence). Trimming pared 7 bases from V and 4 bases from J, leaving 9 bases between. CDR3 amino acids: CASTLGADTQYF. The CDR3 nucleotides read TGTGCCAGCACTTTGGGGGCAGATACGCAGTATTTT.

This clonotype has more than one count but fewer than ten. This chain's CDR3 is CASSQIGTKYNEQFF. CDR3 DNA: TGTGCCAGCAGCCAAATCGGGACAAAATACAATGAGCAGTTCTTC. The V gene is TRBV4-2, the J gene TRBJ2-1, with a possible D match to TRBD1 (6 bases). The CDR3 runs to 15 residues. V gave up 2 bases and J gave up 4 bases, with 12 bases separating them. Germline V gene lookup returns CDR1 LGHNA and CDR2 YNFKEQ.

This sequence joins TRBV12-3 or TRBV12-4 and TRBJ1-6, with D perhaps TRBD1 (5 bases). Trimming stripped 2 bases from V and 9 bases from J, with 11 bases between. This CDR3 is 14 amino acids long. The CDR3 reads CASSLTGGGSPLHF. CDR3 bases: TGTGCCAGCAGTTTAACAGGTGGTGGTTCACCCCTCCACTTT.

This clonotype occurred a few times. The chain has TRBV9 and TRBJ2-2, with D hard to call. Germline CDR1 reads SGDLS; CDR2 reads YYNGEE. This CDR3 spans 13 amino acids. V lost 6 bases and J 2 bases, leaving 8 bases between the germline ends. The CDR3 nucleotides are TGTGCCAGCACCGGACCAAACACCGGGGAGCTGTTTTTT. Its translation: CASTGPNTGELFF.

The chain combines TRBV3-1 with TRBJ2-5; D is uncertain. The V end was cut by 0 bases, the J end by 9 bases, with 14 bases between. Germline CDR1 and CDR2: LGHDT and YNNKEL (reference sequence). This CDR3 has 14 residues. CDR3 nucleotides: TGTGCCAGCAGCCAAGACCTAGTCCTAACGGCCCAGTACTTC. Amino acids: CASSQDLVLTAQYF.

This chain joins TRBV7-8 and TRBJ2-7; possibly TRBD1 for D (6 bases). Trimming stripped 4 bases from V and 1 base from J, with 11 bases between. Germline CDR1 reads SGHVS; CDR2 reads FQNEAQ. CDR3 length: 14 residues. The CDR3 region has the DNA TGTGCCAGCAGCTATGACAGGCAATCCTACGAGCAGTACTTC. It encodes CASSYDRQSYEQYF.

This chain uses TRBV7-3 with TRBJ2-3, with TRBD1 matching over 7 bases. This CDR3 spans 14 amino acids. Trimming at V came to 3 bases and at J to 2 bases, leaving 2 bases not matched to a gene. The germline V gene encodes CDR1 SGHTA and CDR2 FQGTGA. CDR3 region: CASSFGQATDTQYF. In DNA, the CDR3 is TGTGCCAGCAGCTTTGGACAGGCCACAGATACGCAGTATTTT.

V and J are TRBV5-6 and TRBJ2-3; D is possibly TRBD2 (6 bases). Trimming stripped 4 bases from V and 4 bases from J, with 16 bases between. Germline V lookup: CDR1 SGHDT, CDR2 YYEEEE. The CDR3 consists of 15 residues. CDR3 sequence (DNA): TGTGCCAGCAGCGGAACTGGAGGGGCCGCAGATACGCAGTATTTT. Its protein is CASSGTGGAADTQYF.